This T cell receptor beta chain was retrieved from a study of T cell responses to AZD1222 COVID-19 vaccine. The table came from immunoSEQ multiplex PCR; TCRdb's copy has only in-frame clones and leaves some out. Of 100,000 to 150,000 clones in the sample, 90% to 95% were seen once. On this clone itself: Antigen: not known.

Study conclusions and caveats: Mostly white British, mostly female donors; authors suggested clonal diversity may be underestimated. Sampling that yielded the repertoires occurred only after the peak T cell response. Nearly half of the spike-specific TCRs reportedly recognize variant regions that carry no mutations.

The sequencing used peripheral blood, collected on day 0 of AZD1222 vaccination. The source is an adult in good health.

In DNA, the CDR3 is TGTGCCAGCAGTAAAAGACTATACAATGAGCAGTTCTTC. This encodes CASSKRLYNEQFF. The chain is built from TRBV11-3 and TRBJ2-1, with D perhaps matching TRBD2 (5 bases). The CDR3 is 13 residues long. The germline V gene encodes CDR1 SGHNT and CDR2 YENEEA. Trimming stripped 6 bases from V and 4 bases from J, with 10 bases between.